A single sample gave rise to the 20 T cell receptor beta chains below, sequenced in a study of resident and recirculating memory T cells in vitiligo. Method: immunoSEQ multiplex PCR; TCRdb's copy keeps in-frame clones and lacks some. The sample carries roughly 80,000 clones, about 91% recorded once. The sample consisted of blood. These receptors were collected from a male donor with vitiligo.

This clone occurred once. This chain joins TRBV18 and TRBJ1-1; D not resolved. Per the germline V gene, CDR1 is KGHSH and CDR2 is LQKENI. This CDR3 region has 14 residues. The V and J ends lost 3 bases and 4 bases respectively, with 12 bases between them. Here the CDR3 DNA reads TGTGCCAGCTCACCCCCGGGTAGTGGCACTGAAGCTTTCTTT. Translating gives CASSPPGSGTEAFF.

The chain carries TRBV28 and TRBJ2-1; the match to TRBD2 covers 10 bases. Germline loops: CDR1 MDHEN, CDR2 SYDVKM. The CDR3 is made up of 15 amino acids. J gave up 10 bases and V 6 bases, and 12 bases lay outside the gene matches. The chain's CDR3 is CASRLAGVTRGEQFF. The CDR3 DNA is TGTGCCAGCAGGCTAGCGGGAGTGACTAGGGGAGAGCAGTTCTTC.

The chain is built from TRBV30 and TRBJ1-5; D gene unclear. V lost 1 base and J lost 7, with 11 bases in between. The CDR3 consists of 13 residues. Germline V gives CDR1 GTSNPN, CDR2 SVGIG (reference sequence). Here the CDR3 reads CAWSGGNGQPQHF. The DNA for the CDR3 is TGTGCCTGGAGTGGAGGGAATGGACAGCCCCAGCATTTT.

V gene TRBV6-4 combines with J gene TRBJ1-2; D gene ambiguous. Per germline, CDR1 MRHNA and CDR2 SNTAGT. V was pared by 11 bases and J by 13 bases, with 26 bases between. The CDR3 is 13 residues long. The CDR3 region is CASRGKEAGEFTF. The CDR3 bases are TGTGCCTCCCGCGGGAAGGAGGCCGGGGAGTTCACCTTC.

As DNA, the CDR3 is TGTGCCAGCAGCCCGGACAGGTTTAATGAAAAACTGTTTTTT. Its protein is CASSPDRFNEKLFF. The chain recombines TRBV7-9 with TRBJ1-4, with 7 nucleotides matching TRBD1. From germline, CDR1 is SEHNR and CDR2 FQNEAQ (reference sequence). V shed 5 bases and J 4 bases; nucleotides not matched to a gene: 4. The CDR3 has 14 amino acids.

The J gene is TRBJ2-1, the V gene TRBV11-2; weak D call: TRBD2 (6 bases). V was clipped by 5 bases and J by 6 bases, with 14 bases between them. The length of the CDR3 is 14 residues. Looked up from germline, CDR1 is SGHAT and CDR2 is FQNNGV. In nucleotides, the CDR3 is TGTGCCAGCAGCCGGCGGGATGCCTCCAATGAGCAGTTCTTC. Protein: CASSRRDASNEQFF. The entire variable domain, with the rest obtained from reference TRBV11-2 and TRBJ2-1, is as follows: EAGVAQSPRYKIIEKRQSVAFWCNPISGHATLYWYQQILGQGPKLLIQFQNNGVVDDSQLPKDRFSAERLKGVDSTLKIQPAKLEDSAVYLCASSRRDASNEQFFGPGTRLTVL.

This rearrangement joins TRBV27 to TRBJ2-1, with no clear D. The CDR3 is 13 residues long. Germline assignment: CDR1 MNHEY and CDR2 SMNVEV (reference sequence). With 8 bases removed from V and 3 bases from J, the gap between germline ends came to 11 bases. CDR3 DNA sequence: TGTGCCAGCTCCTTGGTTAGCTACAATGAGCAGTTCTTC. Encoded protein: CASSLVSYNEQFF.

The V gene is TRBV5-4, the J gene TRBJ2-1; 11 bases line up with TRBD2. The CDR3 contains 17 residues. V dropped 2 bases and J dropped 4; count of bases not matched to a gene: 8. Per the germline V gene, CDR1 is SGHNT and CDR2 is YYREEE (reference sequence). The CDR3 is CASSLKTSGAGYNEQFF. DNA of the CDR3: TGTGCCAGCAGCTTAAAGACTAGCGGGGCGGGGTACAATGAGCAGTTCTTC. The full variable domain, rest sourced from reference TRBV5-4 and TRBJ2-1, is ETGVTQSPTHLIKTRGQQVTLRCSSQSGHNTVSWYQQALGQGPQFIFQYYREEENGRGNFPPRFSGLQFPNYSSELNVNALELDDSALYLCASSLKTSGAGYNEQFFGPGTRLTVL.

This clone was seen only a few times. This chain joins TRBV11-2 and TRBJ2-3; TRBD2 agrees at 8 bases. Trimming removed 3 bases from V and 4 bases from J; junction bases left unmatched: 9. Germline-derived CDR1 and CDR2 are SGHAT and FQNNGV. CDR3 length: 16 amino acids. Here the CDR3 reads CASSFRAGGGADTQYF. In DNA, the CDR3 is TGTGCCAGCAGCTTCCGGGCGGGAGGTGGGGCAGATACGCAGTATTTT.

The rearrangement uses TRBV7-8 and TRBJ2-2; D call uncertain. CDR3 length: 13 residues. The V and J ends lost 4 bases and 1 base respectively, with 4 bases between them. Germline V CDR1 and CDR2: SGHVS, FQNEAQ. The CDR3 DNA is TGTGCCAGCAGCTCAGGGAACACCGGGGAGCTGTTTTTT. Translating it yields CASSSGNTGELFF.

This chain links TRBV18 with TRBJ2-5; maybe TRBD2 (5 bases). This CDR3 has 13 residues. The germline V gene encodes CDR1 KGHSH and CDR2 LQKENI. Trimming took 6 bases from V and 3 from J, leaving 11 bases between them. The CDR3 nucleotides read TGTGCCAGCTCCTCTACGAGGGAAGAGACCCAGTACTTC. Translating gives CASSSTREETQYF.

This rearrangement joins TRBV7-9 to TRBJ2-5; D not certain. The CDR3 is made up of 13 amino acids. The germline V and J ends were trimmed by 5 bases and 5 bases, with 12 bases remaining between them. Germline V gives CDR1 SEHNR, CDR2 FQNEAQ (reference sequence). As DNA, the CDR3 is TGTGCCAGCAGCCCAAGCAGGTCGGAGACCCAGTACTTC. It translates to CASSPSRSETQYF. Drawing the rest from reference TRBV7-9 and TRBJ2-5, the complete variable domain is DTGVSQNPRHKITKRGQNVTFRCDPISEHNRLYWYRQTLGQGPEFLTYFQNEAQLEKSRLLSDRFSAERPKGSFSTLEIQRTEQGDSAMYLCASSPSRSETQYFGPGTRLLVL.

This chain connects TRBV2 to TRBJ1-4; D gene ambiguous. Germline values: CDR1 SNHLY, CDR2 FYNNEI. The CDR3 loop spans 12 amino acids. The V gene lost 6 bases and the J gene lost 5 bases, with 7 bases spanning the gap. CDR3 DNA: TGTGCCAGCAGCGACACGAATGAAAAACTGTTTTTT. Its protein is CASSDTNEKLFF.

V gene TRBV5-4 combines with J gene TRBJ1-1; 7 bases are a match to TRBD1. Germline CDR1 reads SGHNT; CDR2 reads YYREEE (reference sequence). The CDR3 runs 16 residues. V was pared by 1 base and J by 2 bases, with 8 bases of the junction left unmatched. CDR3 sequence: CASSLSGDRQNTEAFF. The CDR3 DNA reads as TGTGCCAGCAGCTTGTCGGGGGACAGACAAAACACTGAAGCTTTCTTT. The whole variable domain, filled in from reference TRBV5-4 and TRBJ1-1, reads ETGVTQSPTHLIKTRGQQVTLRCSSQSGHNTVSWYQQALGQGPQFIFQYYREEENGRGNFPPRFSGLQFPNYSSELNVNALELDDSALYLCASSLSGDRQNTEAFFGQGTRLTVV.

The chain joins TRBV7-6 to TRBJ1-3; D is undetermined. The V and J ends lost 0 bases and 2 bases respectively, with 11 bases between them. This CDR3 is built from 16 residues. Germline V gene data show CDR1 as SGHVS and CDR2 as FNYEAQ. The CDR3 spells CASSLADNGAGNTIYF. CDR3 DNA sequence: TGTGCCAGCAGCTTAGCAGACAATGGCGCTGGAAACACCATATATTTT.

The gene calls are TRBV13 and TRBJ2-7; D unresolved. Germline lookup yields CDR1 PRHDT and CDR2 FYEKMQ (reference sequence). The ends were cut back, 6 bases at V and 3 bases at J, with 15 bases in the middle. The CDR3 contains 14 residues. The CDR3: CASSPGLDLYEQYF. The CDR3 DNA reads TGTGCCAGCAGTCCCGGTCTAGACCTCTACGAGCAGTACTTC.

V usage is TRBV13 and J usage is TRBJ2-2; 10 nucleotides align to TRBD2. The CDR3 contains 16 residues. In germline, CDR1 is PRHDT, CDR2 FYEKMQ (reference sequence). The V gene end was trimmed by 5 bases and the J gene end by 1 base; junction bases not matched to a gene: 4. DNA for the CDR3: TGTGCCAGCAGCCTCAGACTAGCGGGGAACACCGGGGAGCTGTTTTTT. Its translation: CASSLRLAGNTGELFF.

The rearrangement joins TRBV5-6 to TRBJ2-2; D gene uncertain. From germline, CDR1 is SGHDT and CDR2 YYEEEE. This CDR3 comprises 14 residues. Trimming shortened V by 0 bases and J by 0 bases, and 3 bases separated the two germline ends. In DNA, the CDR3 is TGTGCCAGCAGCTTGGCCTCGAACACCGGGGAGCTGTTTTTT. Translating gives CASSLASNTGELFF.

Turning to this clone: At one end the junction does not follow the germline gene, possibly because of a read error. V and J are TRBV5-1 and TRBJ2-7; D call uncertain. The germline CDR1 and CDR2 sequences are SGHRS and YFSETQ. The CDR3 has 14 residues. CDR3 DNA: TGCGCCAGCAGCTTGGCCGGTCAATCCTCCGAGCAGTACTTC. Residues: CASSLAGQSSEQYF.

The V call is TRBV28, the J call TRBJ2-1, with D tentatively TRBD2 (5 bases). The CDR3 extends over 15 amino acids. Germline loops: CDR1 MDHEN, CDR2 SYDVKM. V was clipped by 7 bases and J by 1 base, with 14 bases between them. The chain's CDR3 is CASIDRGFSYNEQFF. As DNA, the CDR3 is TGTGCCAGCATCGACCGGGGTTTTTCCTACAATGAGCAGTTCTTC.